These 6 T cell receptor beta chains came from one sample sequenced in a study of OX40 agonist ivuxolimab in advanced cancers. TCRdb's copy holds only in-frame clones and misses some; the assay was immunoSEQ multiplex PCR. The data contain 70,000 or so clones, 90% to 95% of them singletons. This specimen consisted of CD4+ or CD8+ T cells sorted from blood, obtained in a trial of the OX40 agonist ivuxolimab. The receptor set was obtained from an adult with an advanced solid tumor such as melanoma, head and neck, liver or kidney cancer.

The chain couples TRBV4-2 to TRBJ2-2; 7 positions agree with TRBD1. J was trimmed by 3 bases and V by 4 bases; bases with no gene match: 5. CDR3 length equals 15 residues. Germline V gene lookup returns CDR1 LGHNA and CDR2 YNFKEQ. The CDR3 spells CASSRRGWDTGELFF. The CDR3 DNA sequence: TGTGCCAGCAGCCGCAGGGGGTGGGACACCGGGGAGCTGTTTTTT.

This clone was detected once. This rearrangement joins TRBV27 to TRBJ1-1; a weak D match, TRBD1 (5 bases). This CDR3 is built from 16 residues. V was trimmed by 4 bases and J by 6 bases, leaving 21 bases between them. CDR1 MNHEY and CDR2 SMNVEV come from the germline V gene (reference sequence). CDR3 DNA: TGTGCCAGCAGTTCCCGTATCCGACAGAAGGAGGCTGAAGCTTTCTTT. Protein sequence: CASSSRIRQKEAEAFF.

This clone was seen only once. V is TRBV2 and J is TRBJ2-3, with D possibly being TRBD2 (6 bases). This CDR3 is built from 13 residues. Germline assignment: CDR1 SNHLY and CDR2 FYNNEI. V was shortened by 9 bases and J by 3 bases, with 13 bases between the two germline ends. The CDR3 loop is CARKGLSTDTQYF. For the CDR3, the DNA is TGTGCCAGAAAGGGACTCTCGACAGATACGCAGTATTTT.

V usage is TRBV25-1 and J usage is TRBJ1-3; no clear D gene. CDR3 length: 13 amino acids. Per the germline V gene, CDR1 is MGHDK and CDR2 is SYGVNS. Trimming pared 6 bases from V and 2 bases from J, leaving 8 bases between. The DNA of the CDR3 is TGTGCCAGCAGGGAGATCGCTGGAAACACCATATATTTT. It codes for CASREIAGNTIYF.

The chain is built from TRBV5-4 and TRBJ2-2; tentatively, D is TRBD1 or TRBD2 (6 bases each). V dropped 0 bases and J dropped 5 bases, with 8 bases sitting between them. This CDR3 has 14 amino acids. CDR1 SGHNT and CDR2 YYREEE come from the germline V gene (reference sequence). The CDR3 DNA sequence: TGTGCCAGCAGCTTGGTAGGGGGGACCGGGGAGCTGTTTTTT. Translating it yields CASSLVGGTGELFF.

Points on this clone: One end of the junction varies from germline; a read error may be responsible. The chain links TRBV15 to TRBJ1-6; 7 positions match TRBD1. This CDR3 comprises 17 residues. Germline V gene sequence: CDR1 LNHNV, CDR2 YYDKDF (reference sequence). In DNA, the CDR3 is TGTGCCACCAGCAGAGGCAGGGGGGGAGGCTATACTTCACCCCTCCACTTT. Amino acid sequence: CATSRGRGGGYTSPLHF.